Sequencing of this TCR beta chain was carried out in a study of response to subunit inactivated influenza vaccine. Notes on the study in general: The authors offered the suggestion that each seasonal influenza vaccination recruits few new T cells.

Turning to this clonotype: What it binds is unknown.

The CDR3 is made up of 14 amino acids. The germline V gene encodes CDR1 LGHNA and CDR2 YNFKEQ. Trimming left V 3 bases short and J 8 bases short, with 14 bases between. TCRdb independently ran MiXCR on the RT-PCR reads; one entry per CDR3 protein. Among over 150,000 distinct CDR3 sequences listed, 13% to 15% were seen once. The TCR sequence derives from a man aged 45-65 years who received an inactivated influenza vaccine. This chain joins TRBV4-2 and TRBJ2-1, with a possible D match to TRBD2 (5 bases). The sequences come from CD8+ T cells sorted from PBMCs, collected roughly 5 days after vaccination. Written as DNA, the CDR3 is TGTGCCAGCAGCCAGAGGGAGCAGATCGATGAGCAGTTCTTC. Encoded protein: CASSQREQIDEQFF.